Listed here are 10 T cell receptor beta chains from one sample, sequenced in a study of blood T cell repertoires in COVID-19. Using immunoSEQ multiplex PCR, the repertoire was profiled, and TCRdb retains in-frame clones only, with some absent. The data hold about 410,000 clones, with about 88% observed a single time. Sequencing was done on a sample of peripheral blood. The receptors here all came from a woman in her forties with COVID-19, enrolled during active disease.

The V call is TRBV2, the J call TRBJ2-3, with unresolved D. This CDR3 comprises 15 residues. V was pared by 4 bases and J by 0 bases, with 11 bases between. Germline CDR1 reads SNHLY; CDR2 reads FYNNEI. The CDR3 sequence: CASSAPSSSTDTQYF. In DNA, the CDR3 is TGTGCCAGCAGTGCCCCCTCTTCTAGCACAGATACGCAGTATTTT.

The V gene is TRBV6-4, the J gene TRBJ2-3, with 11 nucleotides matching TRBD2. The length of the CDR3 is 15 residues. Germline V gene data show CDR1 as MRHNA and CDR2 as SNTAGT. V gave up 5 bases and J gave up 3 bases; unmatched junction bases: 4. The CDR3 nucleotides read TGTGCCAGCAGTTCGACTAGCGGGACGACAGATACGCAGTATTTT. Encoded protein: CASSSTSGTTDTQYF.

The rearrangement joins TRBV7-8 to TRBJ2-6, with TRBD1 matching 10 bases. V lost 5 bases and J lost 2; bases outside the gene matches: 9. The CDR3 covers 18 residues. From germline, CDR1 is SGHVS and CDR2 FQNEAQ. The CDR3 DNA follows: TGTGCCAGCAGCACGGGACAGGGGAGGGTGGCTGGGGCCAACGTCCTGACTTTC. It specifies CASSTGQGRVAGANVLTF. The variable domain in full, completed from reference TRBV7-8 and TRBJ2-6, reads GAGVSQSPRYKVAKRGQDVALRCDPISGHVSLFWYQQALGQGPEFLTYFQNEAQLDKSGLPSDRFFAERPEGSVSTLKIQRTQQEDSAVYLCASSTGQGRVAGANVLTFGAGSRLTVL.

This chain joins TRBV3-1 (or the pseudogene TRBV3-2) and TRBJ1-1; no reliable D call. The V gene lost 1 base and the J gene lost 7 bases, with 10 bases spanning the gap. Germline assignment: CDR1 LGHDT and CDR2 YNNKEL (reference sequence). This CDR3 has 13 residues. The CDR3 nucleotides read TGTGCCAGCAGCCAAGTGGCCGGAGATGAAGCTTTCTTT. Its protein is CASSQVAGDEAFF.

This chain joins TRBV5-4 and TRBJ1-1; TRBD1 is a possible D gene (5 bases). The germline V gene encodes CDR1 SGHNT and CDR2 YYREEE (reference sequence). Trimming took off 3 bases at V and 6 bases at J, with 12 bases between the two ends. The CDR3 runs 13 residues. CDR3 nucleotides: TGTGCCAGCAGCTACCGGGGGAGGGCTGAAGCTTTCTTT. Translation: CASSYRGRAEAFF.

For the CDR3, the DNA is TGTGCCAGCAGCTTGGGGGGACAGGGCACAGATACGCAGTATTTT. This gives the protein CASSLGGQGTDTQYF. The chain combines TRBV5-6 with TRBJ2-3; 8 bases line up with TRBD1. Per the germline V gene, CDR1 is SGHDT and CDR2 is YYEEEE. J was trimmed by 1 base and V by 0 bases; bases with no gene match: 1. The CDR3 totals 15 residues.

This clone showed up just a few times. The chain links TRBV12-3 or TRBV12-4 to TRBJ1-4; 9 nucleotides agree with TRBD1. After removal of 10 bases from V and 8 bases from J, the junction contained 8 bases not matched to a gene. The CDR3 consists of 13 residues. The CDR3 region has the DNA TGTGCCACCGGACAGGGGCCGCGGGAAAAACTGTTTTTT. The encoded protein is CATGQGPREKLFF.

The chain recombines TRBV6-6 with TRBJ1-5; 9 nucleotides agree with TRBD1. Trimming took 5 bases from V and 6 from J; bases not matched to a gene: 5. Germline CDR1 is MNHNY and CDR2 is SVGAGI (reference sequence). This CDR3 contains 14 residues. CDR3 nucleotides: TGTGCCAGCAGTACCGGGACAGGGAGTCAGCCCCAGCATTTT. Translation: CASSTGTGSQPQHF.

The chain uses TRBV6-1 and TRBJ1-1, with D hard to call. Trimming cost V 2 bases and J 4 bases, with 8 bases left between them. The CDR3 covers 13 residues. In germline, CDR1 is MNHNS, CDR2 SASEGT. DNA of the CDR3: TGTGCCAGCAGTGAAAGACGGAGCACTGAAGCTTTCTTT. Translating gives CASSERRSTEAFF.

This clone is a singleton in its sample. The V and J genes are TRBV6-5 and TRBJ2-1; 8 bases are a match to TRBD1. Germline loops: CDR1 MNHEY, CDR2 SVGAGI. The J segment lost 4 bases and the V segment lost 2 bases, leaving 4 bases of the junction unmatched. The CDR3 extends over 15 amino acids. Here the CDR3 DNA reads TGTGCCAGCAGTTACCCGGGACAGGATTACAATGAGCAGTTCTTC. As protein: CASSYPGQDYNEQFF.